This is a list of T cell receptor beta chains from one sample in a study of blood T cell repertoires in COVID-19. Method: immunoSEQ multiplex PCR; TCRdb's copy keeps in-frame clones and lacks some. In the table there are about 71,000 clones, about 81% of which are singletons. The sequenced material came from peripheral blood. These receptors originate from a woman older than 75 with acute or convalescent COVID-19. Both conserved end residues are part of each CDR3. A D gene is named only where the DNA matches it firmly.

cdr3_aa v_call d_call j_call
CASSLAQGRTDTQYF TRBV5-4 TRBD1 TRBJ2-3
CATSAGGRRNTEAFF TRBV15 TRBD1 TRBJ1-1
CAWRGGSYNEQFF TRBV30 NA TRBJ2-1
CASSLDPGGTDTQYF TRBV11-2 NA TRBJ2-3
CASSYSPPTSGIYNEQFF TRBV6-2/TRBV6-3 TRBD2 TRBJ2-1
CASSSGTENYGYTF TRBV7-9 TRBD1 TRBJ1-2
CAISPTSGRAAEQFF TRBV10-3 TRBD2 TRBJ2-1
CASSLALGGRGTGELFF TRBV7-2 NA TRBJ2-2
CASSLLQGEQFF TRBV7-7 NA TRBJ2-1
CASSPIRASGENTEAFF TRBV28 NA TRBJ1-1
CASSQTTGTRGEQFF TRBV4-3 TRBD2 TRBJ2-1
CASSLGTGGREAFF TRBV11-2 TRBD1 TRBJ1-1
CASSLGLGPTYSYEQYF TRBV7-6 NA TRBJ2-7
CASSPNPGGSGNTIYF TRBV5-1 NA TRBJ1-3